This TCR beta chain comes out of a study of identical twins. Points from the study as a whole: Twins shared beta out-of-frame sequences in excess, but this excess was weaker. Memory repertoires lacked the insertion deficit that abundant cord blood beta clonotypes showed.

This clonotype was seen many times. No antigen is known for it. Template switching introduced a universal primer site, and the cDNA bore unique molecular identifiers. TCRdb passed the 5' RACE reads through MiXCR, listing each CDR3 protein once. Of hundreds of thousands of distinct CDR3 sequences listed, 6.1% were seen once; the top ten hold around 1.9%. The CDR3 consists of 16 residues. Trimming at V came to 2 bases and at J to 5 bases, leaving 10 bases not matched to a gene. Germline V gene lookup returns CDR1 SGDLS and CDR2 YYNGEE. The specimen sequenced was naive T cells sorted from blood. This chain joins TRBV9 and TRBJ2-1; 7 bases match TRBD2. The clonotype was recovered from a man aged 18 to 29 in good health. The CDR3 spells CASSVSPASGNNEQFF. The CDR3 DNA reads as TGTGCCAGCAGCGTGTCCCCGGCTAGCGGAAACAATGAGCAGTTCTTC.